This TCR beta chain was sequenced for a study of T-cell memory formation after mild COVID-19. Turning to the study itself: TCR clusters largely stayed donor specific. Notes on the study in general: Nothing showed for sure that second-wave clones peaking on day 37 were SARS-CoV-2 specific.

Germline V gene lookup returns CDR1 SGHTA and CDR2 FQGNSA. V was trimmed by 1 base and J by 3 bases, leaving 9 bases between them. The CDR3 totals 14 residues. TCRdb ran MiXCR on the 5' RACE reads and lists one entry per CDR3 protein. This table has 25,000 to 30,000 distinct CDR3 sequences, roughly 12% appearing once. There are many counts of this clonotype. Its antigen is not identified. The TCR was taken from an adult woman who had mild COVID-19 (a few samples of this study predate the infection). Cell type and time point are not known. Sequencing used PBMCs or a T cell subset sorted from them (not recorded which). The J gene is TRBJ1-1, the V gene TRBV7-2; possible D gene TRBD1, 5 bases. CDR3 sequence reads: CASSLGGRDTEAFF. The CDR3 bases are TGTGCCAGCAGCTTAGGGGGCAGGGACACTGAAGCTTTCTTT.